The 10 T cell receptor beta chains in this list originate from one sample, sequenced in a study of T cells in Graves' hyperthyroidism and ophthalmopathy. RNA transcripts gave rise to amplified TCR beta CDR3 regions. The HTBI primer set drove a first-round RT-PCR of the TCR CDR3. One entry per CDR3 protein results from TCRdb running MiXCR on the multiplex PCR reads. The repertoire holds approximately 600,000 distinct CDR3 sequences, with roughly 17% as singletons. The sequencing input was blood. These receptors originate from a woman aged 25 to 39 with Graves' hyperthyroidism.

This clonotype was observed many times. The J gene is TRBJ1-1, the V gene TRBV3-1; the D gene is possibly TRBD1 (5 bases). Trimming shortened V by 0 bases and J by 4 bases, and 15 bases separated the two germline ends. The CDR3 is made up of 16 amino acids. Germline assignment: CDR1 LGHDT and CDR2 YNNKEL (reference sequence). The CDR3 here is CASSQEWGQRGTEAFF. The CDR3 DNA follows: TGTGCCAGCAGCCAAGAATGGGGCCAGAGGGGCACTGAAGCTTTCTTT.

In its sample, this clonotype was seen many times. This chain uses TRBV28 with TRBJ2-1; 10 bases line up with TRBD2. V shed 6 bases and J 3 bases; nucleotides not matched to a gene: 8. Germline CDR1 and CDR2: MDHEN and SYDVKM. The CDR3 is 16 amino acids. The CDR3 nucleotides are TGTGCCAGCAGGACGGGACTAGCGAGTGTCTACAATGAGCAGTTCTTC. Translated: CASRTGLASVYNEQFF.

The chain has TRBV11-2 and TRBJ2-5; D is ambiguous. The CDR3 runs 17 residues. The V gene's germline CDR1 is SGHAT and CDR2 FQNNGV. V dropped 3 bases and J dropped 5 bases, with 22 bases sitting between them. The CDR3 DNA follows: TGTGCCAGCAGCTTCGACCCGTCAAGCTGGGCCGTGGAGACCCAGTACTTC. Translated, it gives CASSFDPSSWAVETQYF.

This clonotype was counted between two and nine times. Germline is not matched at one junction end, which may reflect a read error. V is TRBV20-1 and J is TRBJ2-5; TRBD1 agrees at 10 bases. The germline V gene encodes CDR1 DFQATT and CDR2 SNEGSKA (reference sequence). The CDR3 totals 14 residues. CDR3 amino acids: CSAQWDRGQEAQYF. CDR3 bases: TGCAGTGCTCAATGGGACAGGGGCCAAGAGGCCCAGTACTTC.

V usage is TRBV6-5 and J usage is TRBJ1-4, with 7 nucleotides matching TRBD1. The V gene end was trimmed by 1 base and the J gene end by 6 bases; junction bases not matched to a gene: 2. Looked up from germline, CDR1 is MNHEY and CDR2 is SVGAGI. The CDR3 is 14 amino acids. The CDR3 protein is CASSYYRGDEKLFF. CDR3 sequence (DNA): TGTGCCAGCAGTTACTACAGGGGAGATGAAAAACTGTTTTTT.

In this sample, this clonotype turned up many times. The V call is TRBV16, the J call TRBJ2-7; TRBD2 might be the D (6 bases). The V end was cut by 3 bases, the J end by 4 bases, with 13 bases between. The germline V gene encodes CDR1 KGHSY and CDR2 FQNENV. The length of the CDR3 is 14 residues. CDR3 protein: CASSQSGGEYEQYF. DNA for the CDR3: TGTGCCAGCAGCCAGAGCGGAGGGGAATACGAGCAGTACTTC.

The chain recombines TRBV19 with TRBJ1-5; D perhaps matches TRBD1 (5 bases). CDR3 length: 15 residues. Germline-derived CDR1 and CDR2 are LNHDA and SQIVND (reference sequence). Trimming removed 3 bases from V and 4 bases from J, with 13 bases in between. CDR3 amino acids: CASSIQAGSNQPQHF. CDR3 in DNA: TGTGCCAGTAGTATTCAGGCAGGGTCAAATCAGCCCCAGCATTTT.

On this clonotype itself: Sequence at one end of the junction differs from germline and may be a read error. This sequence joins TRBV7-9 and TRBJ1-1; 7 nucleotides align to TRBD1. Germline assignment: CDR1 SEHNR and CDR2 FQNEAQ (reference sequence). There are 19 residues in the CDR3. CDR3 sequence: CASSSPPDRSGYWNTETFF. For the CDR3, the DNA is TGTGCCAGCAGCAGTCCCCCGGACAGGTCAGGATATTGGAACACTGAAACTTTCTTT.

This clonotype was seen only a few times. The chain links TRBV5-1 to TRBJ2-5; TRBD1 might be the D (6 bases). The CDR3 is 13 residues long. The V gene lost 4 bases and the J gene lost 11 bases, with 18 bases spanning the gap. Germline CDR1 SGHRS, CDR2 YFSETQ. The CDR3: CASSGNRVKGQYF. DNA for the CDR3: TGCGCCAGCAGCGGTAACAGGGTAAAGGGACAGTACTTC.

Worth noting for this clonotype: A clone one base away is much larger, so this may be a read error. The CDR3 DNA reads as TGTCCCAGCAGCGGCGGGCCAGTTTACGAGCAGTACTTC. Amino acids: CPSSGGPVYEQYF. The chain links TRBV5-5 to TRBJ2-7, with D possibly TRBD2 on 5 matching bases. The germline V gene has CDR1 SGHKS and CDR2 YYEKEE (reference sequence). This CDR3 is 13 amino acids long.